These 25 T cell receptor beta chains were sequenced from one sample in a study of cytomegalovirus exposure and HLA in healthy donors (dated by TCRdb to about 2017). Libraries were built with the immunoSEQ multiplex PCR assay. The multiplex PCR relied on a mix of 60 forward primers for TCR Vbeta segments and 13 reverse primers for TCR Jbeta segments. What TCRdb holds here is the immuneACCESS table cut down to in-frame rearrangements. Part of the clones is not present; checked against another copy, under half of the missing clones reflect an unresolved V gene, and the others are unexplained. In all, the sample holds around 150,000 clones, and roughly 81% of those were seen once. The ten largest clones take up about 2.1% of the sample. Sample: PBMCs. These receptors were obtained from a young man in good health and CMV-seropositive.

This clone was counted between two and nine times. The CDR3 region has the DNA TGTGCCAGCAGTGCCGCAGGGACAGGGCTAGCCTATGGCTACACCTTC. As protein: CASSAAGTGLAYGYTF. V and J are TRBV2 and TRBJ1-2; the match to TRBD1 covers 9 bases. This CDR3 region has 16 residues. Germline V gene sequence: CDR1 SNHLY, CDR2 FYNNEI. The V segment lost 4 bases and the J segment 4 bases; nucleotides outside the gene matches: 10.

This chain links TRBV19 with TRBJ1-2, with D maybe TRBD1 (6 bases). The CDR3 consists of 15 residues. V dropped 10 bases and J dropped 1 base, with 19 bases sitting between them. Germline V gene lookup returns CDR1 LNHDA and CDR2 SQIVND (reference sequence). The CDR3: CATNKPGQFNYGYTF. In DNA form, the CDR3 reads TGTGCCACAAACAAACCCGGACAGTTTAACTATGGCTACACCTTC.

There are a few counts of this clone. The chain has TRBV6-1 and TRBJ2-1, with D possibly TRBD1 on 5 matching bases. The CDR3 consists of 11 residues. CDR1 is MNHNS and CDR2 is SASEGT in the germline V gene. Trimming cost V 2 bases and J 15 bases, with 11 bases left between them. The CDR3 sequence is CASSETGTGFF. In DNA, the CDR3 is TGTGCCAGCAGTGAAACAGGCACGGGGTTCTTC.

This sequence joins TRBV11-3 and TRBJ1-1, with 8 bases fitting TRBD1. CDR1 is SGHNT and CDR2 is YENEEA in the germline V gene. The CDR3 runs to 17 residues. Trimming took 0 bases from V and 6 from J; bases not matched to a gene: 12. The CDR3 DNA reads as TGTGCCAGCAGCTTAGATAAACTGGGACAGGCCAGGGCTGAAGCTTTCTTT. Amino acid sequence: CASSLDKLGQARAEAFF. Together with reference TRBV11-3 and TRBJ1-1, the CDR3 gives the full variable domain: EAGVVQSPRYKIIEKKQPVAFWCNPISGHNTLYWYLQNLGQGPELLIRYENEEAVDDSQLPKDRFSAERLKGVDSTLKIQPAELGDSAVYLCASSLDKLGQARAEAFFGQGTRLTVV.

The rearrangement uses TRBV2 and TRBJ2-7, with 11 bases fitting TRBD1. With V trimmed by 6 bases and J by 2 bases, 6 bases remained unmatched. From germline, CDR1 is SNHLY and CDR2 FYNNEI. The CDR3 consists of 15 residues. The CDR3 region is CASSQDRGRAYEQYF. DNA of the CDR3: TGTGCCAGCAGCCAGGACAGGGGGCGAGCCTACGAGCAGTACTTC.

This clone has ten or more counts. The rearrangement joins TRBV4-2 to TRBJ2-7, with 7 bases identical to TRBD1. Losses at the gene ends were 0 bases for V and 0 bases for J; bases not matched to a gene: 2. Looked up from germline, CDR1 is LGHNA and CDR2 is YNFKEQ. CDR3 size: 15 residues. CDR3 sequence reads: CASSQEGQSSYEQYF. The CDR3 nucleotides are TGTGCCAGCAGCCAAGAGGGACAGAGCTCCTACGAGCAGTACTTC.

This clone was seen a handful of times. The V and J genes are TRBV11-3 and TRBJ2-1; D remains unclear. The CDR3 sequence is 12 residues long. Germline CDR1 SGHNT, CDR2 YENEEA. V lost 5 bases and J 9 bases, leaving 11 bases between the germline ends. In nucleotides, the CDR3 is TGTGCCAGCAGCCTAGGTTTCGGTGAGCAGTTCTTC. Encoded protein: CASSLGFGEQFF.

The rearrangement joins TRBV2 to TRBJ1-1; perhaps TRBD1 as D (5 bases). From germline, CDR1 is SNHLY and CDR2 FYNNEI. The CDR3 spans 13 residues. V was trimmed by 4 bases and J by 11 bases, leaving 17 bases between them. CDR3 in amino acids: CASSGSGTLGAFF. The CDR3 DNA sequence: TGTGCCAGCAGTGGTAGCGGGACGCTGGGCGCTTTCTTT.

The J gene is TRBJ2-1, the V gene TRBV21-1; the D call TRBD2 from the table was never checked on the DNA. TRBV21-1 is recorded as a pseudogene. CDR3 length equals 13 residues. CDR3 bases: TGTGCCAGCAGCCCTAGGAGGCGGGGAGAGCAGTTCTTC. Amino acid sequence: CASSPRRRGEQFF.

The chain joins TRBV13 to TRBJ2-7; 9 nucleotides align to TRBD1. Losses at the gene ends were 4 bases for V and 2 bases for J; bases not matched to a gene: 15. This CDR3 has 18 residues. CDR1 PRHDT and CDR2 FYEKMQ come from the germline V gene (reference sequence). The CDR3 bases are TGTGCCAGCAGCTCGGGGACAGGGCTACCTCTTAACGCCTACGAGCAGTACTTC. Residues: CASSSGTGLPLNAYEQYF.

The chain joins TRBV5-4 to TRBJ1-2; perhaps TRBD1 as D (5 bases). The CDR3 extends over 14 amino acids. The germline gives CDR1 SGHNT, CDR2 YYREEE (reference sequence). V lost 4 bases and J 3 bases, leaving 13 bases between the germline ends. In DNA, the CDR3 is TGTGCCAGCAGCCTCGATGTGACAGACTATGGCTACACCTTC. This translates into CASSLDVTDYGYTF.

In this sample, this clone turned up once. The rearrangement uses TRBV6-5 and TRBJ2-7; TRBD1 matches 8 bases. The V segment lost 7 bases and the J segment 5 bases; nucleotides outside the gene matches: 7. There are 13 residues in the CDR3. From germline, CDR1 is MNHEY and CDR2 SVGAGI. CDR3 in DNA: TGTGCCAGCACCTCCCCAGGGGGCAACGAGCAGTACTTC. Protein product: CASTSPGGNEQYF.

This sequence joins TRBV14 and TRBJ1-2; 7 bases line up with TRBD1. This CDR3 region has 14 residues. With 4 bases clipped from V and 2 bases from J, the junction kept 4 bases outside the gene matches. CDR1 SGHDN and CDR2 FVKESK come from the germline V gene. The CDR3 DNA follows: TGTGCCAGCAGCCGGACAGGAAGAAACTATGGCTACACCTTC. Translating gives CASSRTGRNYGYTF.

The rearrangement joins TRBV5-1 to TRBJ2-5; D not certain. V lost 0 bases to trimming and J lost 0 bases, with 3 bases between them. The length of the CDR3 is 13 residues. Germline CDR1 reads SGHRS; CDR2 reads YFSETQ. In nucleotides, the CDR3 is TGCGCCAGCAGCTTGGACAACCAAGAGACCCAGTACTTC. Its translation is CASSLDNQETQYF.

This chain joins TRBV4-3 and TRBJ2-7, with D perhaps TRBD1 (7 bases). Per germline, CDR1 LGHNA and CDR2 YSLEER. V lost 1 base to trimming and J lost 4 bases, with 23 bases between them. The CDR3 runs to 18 residues. The CDR3 nucleotides are TGCGCCAGCAGCCAAGCATTATTCGACAGGGCAGGAGGGTACGAGCAGTACTTC. Translated, it gives CASSQALFDRAGGYEQYF.

The chain couples TRBV6-6 to TRBJ2-7, with 10 bases that match TRBD1. Germline lookup yields CDR1 MNHNY and CDR2 SVGAGI (reference sequence). Losses at the gene ends were 2 bases for V and 2 bases for J; bases not matched to a gene: 0. There are 14 residues in the CDR3. CDR3 loop: CASSYGQGAYEQYF. The CDR3 region has the DNA TGTGCCAGCAGTTACGGACAGGGGGCCTACGAGCAGTACTTC.

The V and J genes are TRBV4-3 and TRBJ2-2; possible D gene TRBD2, 5 bases. CDR3 length equals 15 residues. Looked up from germline, CDR1 is LGHNA and CDR2 is YSLEER. Deletions cut 1 base from V and 5 bases from J, with 11 bases between. DNA for the CDR3: TGCGCCAGCAGCCAAGGCAGTCGGGGAACCGGGGAGCTGTTTTTT. Translating it yields CASSQGSRGTGELFF.

Only one count was recorded for this clone. The chain combines TRBV2 with TRBJ2-1; maybe TRBD1 (5 bases). Deletions cut 4 bases from V and 8 bases from J, with 12 bases between. The CDR3 sequence is 13 residues long. Per germline, CDR1 SNHLY and CDR2 FYNNEI. CDR3 DNA sequence: TGTGCCAGCAGTGTCGGCAGGGTTTATGAGCAGTTCTTC. Residues: CASSVGRVYEQFF.

The chain joins TRBV27 to TRBJ1-1, with D uncertain. The CDR3 has 14 residues. CDR1 is MNHEY, CDR2 SMNVEV, per germline (reference sequence). Trimming removed 5 bases at V and 1 base at J, with 11 bases between. The CDR3 loop reads CASSRGSTNTEAFF. In DNA form, the CDR3 reads TGTGCCAGCAGTCGGGGATCGACGAACACTGAAGCTTTCTTT.

This clone has only one observation. DNA for the CDR3: TGTGCCAGTAGCGAACAGGGTTCGAACTATGGCTACACCTTC. Its translation: CASSEQGSNYGYTF. The chain employs TRBV19 and TRBJ1-2; D is possibly TRBD1 (6 bases). This CDR3 spans 14 amino acids. CDR1 and CDR2 (germline): LNHDA, SQIVND (reference sequence). V gave up 6 bases and J gave up 2 bases, with 13 bases separating them.

The rearrangement uses TRBV9 and TRBJ2-5; 9 bases match TRBD2. The CDR3 is 14 amino acids. The germline gives CDR1 SGDLS, CDR2 YYNGEE. Trimming took 6 bases from V and 1 from J; bases not matched to a gene: 4. In DNA form, the CDR3 reads TGTGCCAGCAACCTAGCGGGGAGCCAAGAGACCCAGTACTTC. Residues: CASNLAGSQETQYF.

The chain employs TRBV19 and TRBJ2-3; tentative D call: TRBD1 (5 bases). V lost 5 bases and J lost 6, with 12 bases in between. The germline V gene has CDR1 LNHDA and CDR2 SQIVND (reference sequence). The CDR3 loop spans 13 amino acids. CDR3 region: CASSLGLLDTQYF. The CDR3 DNA is TGTGCCAGTAGTTTGGGGCTTTTGGATACGCAGTATTTT.

This clone appeared a few times. The chain has TRBV30 and TRBJ1-6; 10 bases agree with TRBD1. The CDR3 runs 17 residues. CDR1 and CDR2 (germline): GTSNPN, SVGIG (reference sequence). V shed 4 bases, J shed 4 bases, and the junction held 10 bases outside the gene matches. The CDR3 region has the DNA TGTGCCTGGACCTTGGGGACAGGGGCCGAGTATAATTCACCCCTCCACTTT. Protein sequence: CAWTLGTGAEYNSPLHF.

The J gene is TRBJ1-4, the V gene TRBV29-1; D is uncertain. CDR1 is SQVTM and CDR2 is ANQGSEA in the germline V gene. The CDR3 runs 11 residues. The V and J ends lost 4 bases and 8 bases respectively, with 8 bases between them. CDR3 region: CSVVEVEKLFF. The DNA of the CDR3 is TGCAGCGTTGTTGAGGTGGAAAAACTGTTTTTT. Filled out from reference TRBV29-1 and TRBJ1-4, the complete variable domain reads SAVISQKPSRDICQRGTSLTIQCQVDSQVTMMFWYRQQPGQSLTLIATANQGSEATYESGFVIDKFPISRPNLTFSTLTVSNMSPEDSSIYLCSVVEVEKLFFGSGTQLSVL.

This chain joins TRBV4-3 and TRBJ1-2; a weak D match, TRBD1 (6 bases). The CDR3 covers 15 residues. CDR1 and CDR2 from the germline V gene are LGHNA and YSLEER. V was pared by 1 base and J by 2 bases, with 11 bases between. In DNA form, the CDR3 reads TGCGCCAGCAGCCAAGGTCGACAGGAGAACTATGGCTACACCTTC. Its protein product is CASSQGRQENYGYTF.